Listed below are T cell receptor beta chains from one sample, sequenced in a study of T cells in Graves' hyperthyroidism and ophthalmopathy. TCRdb redid the calling of the multiplex PCR reads with MiXCR, one entry per CDR3 protein. The sample has about 640,000 distinct CDR3 sequences, around 13% seen once. The sequenced material came from blood. The receptors shown here come from a woman in her fifties or sixties with Graves' ophthalmopathy. Both conserved end residues are part of each CDR3. The D gene is left open where the match is weak. Clone size is shown for a subset of rows, as once, few, many or a class of expanded clone.

D	V	J	size	CDR3	DNA
TRBD1	TRBV20-1	TRBJ1-4	-	CSTTDRVANEKLFF	TGCAGCACAACGGACAGGGTGGCTAATGAAAAACTGTTTTTT
-	TRBV7-2	TRBJ1-3	-	CASSLARREGNTIYF	TGTGCCAGCAGCTTAGCGCGCAGGGAGGGAAACACCATATATTTT
-	TRBV20-1	TRBJ1-1	many	CSARANTEAFF	TGCAGTGCTAGAGCAAACACTGAAGCTTTCTTT
-	TRBV6-6	TRBJ2-7	-	CASSYASTRGRGSYEQYF	TGTGCCAGCAGTTACGCCTCAACGCGGGGCAGGGGTTCCTACGAGCAGTACTTC
TRBD1	TRBV27	TRBJ2-1	-	CASSFSGTAYNEQFF	TGTGCCAGCAGTTTTTCGGGGACAGCCTACAATGAGCAGTTCTTC
TRBD1	TRBV2	TRBJ2-1	many	CASVKDRGVNEQFF	TGTGCCAGCGTGAAGGACAGGGGGGTAAATGAGCAGTTCTTC
-	TRBV18	TRBJ1-1	many	CASSRRGSDTEAFF	TGTGCCAGCTCACGCCGCGGCTCGGACACTGAAGCTTTCTTT
-	TRBV7-3	TRBJ2-1	many	CASSYLPRGSYNEQFF	TGTGCCAGCAGCTACCTCCCACGGGGCTCCTACAATGAGCAGTTCTTC
-	TRBV29-1	TRBJ1-5	many	CSVEYGRGQPQHF	TGCAGCGTTGAATACGGGAGGGGTCAGCCCCAGCATTTT
-	TRBV11-3	TRBJ2-1	-	CASSLVVVQTAHEQFF	TGTGCCAGCAGCTTGGTAGTAGTCCAAACCGCCCATGAGCAGTTCTTC
TRBD2	TRBV5-4	TRBJ2-3	-	CASSLASSGRANTQYF	TGTGCCAGCAGCTTGGCTTCTAGCGGGAGGGCGAATACGCAGTATTTT
TRBD1	TRBV4-2	TRBJ2-7	many	CASSQGALGDRDLYEQYF	TGTGCCAGCAGCCAAGGGGCGTTGGGGGACAGGGATCTCTACGAGCAGTACTTC
TRBD2	TRBV6-2/TRBV6-3	TRBJ2-1	many	CASSLWRGDNEQFF	TGTGCCAGCAGTTTGTGGCGGGGGGACAATGAGCAGTTCTTC
-	TRBV28	TRBJ2-1	many	CASSLHGRVNNEQFF	TGTGCCAGCAGTCTGCATGGGCGGGTGAACAATGAGCAGTTCTTC
TRBD1	TRBV12-3/TRBV12-4	TRBJ1-5	many	CASSTTGQGSQPQHF	TGTGCCAGCAGTACAACGGGACAGGGGTCTCAGCCCCAGCATTTT
-	TRBV7-9	TRBJ1-3	many	CASSPGSGNTIYF	TGTGCCAGCAGCCCAGGCTCTGGAAACACCATATATTTT
-	TRBV20-1	TRBJ2-2	-	CSARGFDFTGELFF	TGCAGTGCTAGAGGGTTCGATTTCACCGGGGAGCTGTTTTTT
TRBD2	TRBV15	TRBJ2-1	-	CATSRRVSGSSDEQFF	TGTGCCACCAGCAGACGTGTTAGCGGGAGTTCCGATGAGCAGTTCTTC
TRBD2	TRBV7-2	TRBJ2-3	few	CASSLRPGGGADTQYF	TGTGCCAGCAGCTTACGACCGGGGGGTGGCGCAGATACGCAGTATTTT
-	TRBV11-1	TRBJ2-7	many	CASSFSRGPAMYEQYF	TGTGCCAGCAGCTTCAGTCGAGGGCCTGCGATGTACGAGCAGTACTTC
-	TRBV28	TRBJ2-1	many	CATKPSGSYNEQFF	TGTGCCACCAAACCATCCGGGTCATACAATGAGCAGTTCTTC
-	TRBV20-1	TRBJ1-2	-	CSALGGSGYTF	TGCAGTGCACTCGGGGGGTCTGGCTACACCTTC
TRBD2	TRBV30	TRBJ2-1	many	CAAPVAGGNEQFF	TGTGCCGCCCCGGTGGCGGGGGGTAATGAGCAGTTCTTC
-	TRBV5-1	TRBJ1-3	-	CASSLAGAEAHTIYF	TGCGCCAGCAGCTTGGCAGGGGCTGAAGCGCACACCATATATTTT
-	TRBV7-9	TRBJ2-4	-	CASGAGLGAKNIQYF	TGTGCCAGCGGCGCGGGGCTCGGGGCCAAAAACATTCAGTACTTC
TRBD2	TRBV10-3	TRBJ2-2	many	CATSGTGLAGVNTGELFF	TGTGCCACCTCCGGAACGGGACTAGCGGGAGTTAACACCGGGGAGCTGTTTTTT
TRBD1	TRBV19	TRBJ1-1	few	CASSQTHQGAIEAFF	TGTGCCAGTAGTCAAACACATCAGGGGGCAATTGAAGCTTTCTTT
TRBD2	TRBV4-2	TRBJ2-7	-	CASSYRGVSGAAYEQYF	TGTGCCAGCAGCTACAGAGGGGTTAGCGGGGCTGCCTACGAGCAGTACTTC
-	TRBV5-1	TRBJ1-3	few	CASSLRGISGNTIYF	TGCGCCAGCAGCTTGCGGGGGATCTCTGGAAACACCATATATTTT
TRBD2	TRBV24-1	TRBJ2-7	-	CATSTGTSGIYEQYF	TGTGCCACATCGACCGGGACTAGCGGGATCTACGAGCAGTACTTC
-	TRBV2	TRBJ2-1	many	CASSVVLVNEQFF	TGTGCCAGCAGTGTTGTTCTGGTCAATGAGCAGTTCTTC
-	TRBV20-1	TRBJ1-1	many	CSAKGALDTEAFF	TGCAGTGCGAAAGGGGCGTTGGACACTGAAGCTTTCTTT
-	TRBV18	TRBJ2-7	many	CASSLLDTLGNEQYF	TGTGCCAGCTCACTCCTGGACACTCTGGGCAACGAGCAGTACTTC
-	TRBV6-1	TRBJ2-3	many	CASSGHIGDGDTQYF	TGTGCCAGCAGTGGGCACATAGGGGACGGAGATACGCAGTATTTT
-	TRBV28	TRBJ2-1	many	CASSFRSQGPNEQFF	TGTGCCAGCAGTTTTAGGTCCCAGGGCCCCAATGAGCAGTTCTTC
-	TRBV20-1	TRBJ1-5	many	CSASPLTDSNQPQHF	TGCAGTGCTAGTCCCTTGACAGATAGCAATCAGCCCCAGCATTTT
-	TRBV11-3	TRBJ2-1	-	CASSAGGDTYNEQFF	TGTGCCAGCAGCGCAGGGGGGGACACTTACAATGAGCAGTTCTTC
TRBD2	TRBV7-2	TRBJ2-1	many	CASSLSGRALYNEQFF	TGTGCCAGCAGCTTAAGCGGGAGGGCCCTCTACAATGAGCAGTTCTTC
-	TRBV7-2	TRBJ2-5	many	CASSAREWETQYF	TGTGCCAGCAGCGCCCGGGAGTGGGAGACCCAGTACTTC
-	TRBV30	TRBJ1-5	many	CAWSVGTEINQPQHF	TGTGCCTGGAGTGTCGGGACTGAGATTAATCAGCCCCAGCATTTT
TRBD1	TRBV9	TRBJ2-1	-	CASSVVGQGSYNEQFF	TGTGCCAGCAGCGTAGTCGGACAGGGTTCCTACAATGAGCAGTTCTTC
TRBD2	TRBV20-1	TRBJ2-7	many	CSASPAGGAYEQYF	TGCAGTGCTAGCCCAGCGGGAGGCGCCTACGAGCAGTACTTC
-	TRBV15	TRBJ1-4	-	CATSSVDGRYEKLFF	TGTGCCACCAGCAGCGTTGACGGACGTTATGAAAAACTGTTTTTT
TRBD2	TRBV9	TRBJ2-3	-	CASSVEFRGLAENTDTQYF	TGTGCCAGCAGCGTAGAATTCCGTGGACTAGCGGAAAATACAGATACGCAGTATTTT
-	TRBV7-2	TRBJ1-3	many	CASSRRQRSGNTIYF	TGTGCCAGCAGCCGACGACAGCGCTCTGGAAACACCATATATTTT
TRBD2	TRBV11-2	TRBJ2-7	-	CASSHGGGGYEQYF	TGTGCCAGCAGTCACGGGGGGGGAGGCTACGAGCAGTACTTC
TRBD2	TRBV20-1	TRBJ2-7	many	CSARHLAGGPASSYEQYF	TGCAGTGCTAGACACTTAGCGGGAGGGCCCGCGAGCTCCTACGAGCAGTACTTC
-	TRBV3-2	TRBJ1-5	many	CASSQSTRRINQPQHF	TGTGCCAGCAGCCAATCAACCCGGCGGATCAATCAGCCCCAGCATTTT
TRBD1	TRBV12-3/TRBV12-4	TRBJ1-6	many	CASSPQGNSPLHF	TGTGCCAGCAGCCCACAGGGGAATTCACCCCTCCACTTT
-	TRBV19	TRBJ1-2	few	CASTPTASNYGYTF	TGTGCCAGTACCCCAACGGCATCAAATTATGGCTACACCTTC
-	TRBV7-2	TRBJ1-3	many	CASTSLFVDSGNTIYF	TGTGCCAGCACCTCGCTCTTCGTAGACTCTGGAAACACCATATATTTT
-	TRBV4-2	TRBJ2-7	-	CASSHPTGGFEQYF	TGTGCCAGCAGCCACCCAACCGGGGGATTCGAGCAGTACTTC